Listed below are T cell receptor beta chains from one sample, sequenced in a study of shared clonotypes between healthy human individuals. Only in-frame clones appear in the TCRdb table, and some are missing; sequencing was by immunoSEQ multiplex PCR. Of roughly 600,000 clones listed, 95% to 98% are singletons. The sample taken for sequencing was naive CD8+ T cells sorted from blood. The receptor source for this set is a young man in good health. Both conserved end residues are trimmed from each CDR3. Fields, in order: V gene, J gene, CDR3 protein.

v_gene: TRBV11-1; j_gene: TRBJ2-1; CDR3aa: ASSLYGTSGRNEQF
v_gene: TRBV9; j_gene: TRBJ2-1; CDR3aa: ASSAHRAGAHNEQF
v_gene: TRBV9; j_gene: TRBJ2-3; CDR3aa: ASSARETVRTDTQY
v_gene: TRBV7-9; j_gene: TRBJ2-2; CDR3aa: ASNRATGELF
v_gene: TRBV7-9; j_gene: TRBJ2-7; CDR3aa: ASSLSQYEQY
v_gene: TRBV2; j_gene: TRBJ1-1; CDR3aa: ASSEATMWDPNTEAF
v_gene: TRBV7-9; j_gene: TRBJ1-5; CDR3aa: ASSGRGGPQH
v_gene: TRBV6-1; j_gene: TRBJ1-5; CDR3aa: ASHEPFGYQPQH
v_gene: TRBV25-1; j_gene: TRBJ1-1; CDR3aa: ASRGQGSPEAF
v_gene: TRBV28; j_gene: TRBJ2-7; CDR3aa: ASSSPGTSHYEQY
v_gene: TRBV6-1; j_gene: TRBJ2-3; CDR3aa: ASSVRLAGVGTDTQY
v_gene: TRBV9; j_gene: TRBJ1-2; CDR3aa: ASSVAPTGVDYGYT
v_gene: TRBV7-8; j_gene: TRBJ2-7; CDR3aa: ASSERPPRREYYYEQY
v_gene: TRBV11-2; j_gene: TRBJ1-3; CDR3aa: ASRPYRDNGNTIY
v_gene: TRBV7-2; j_gene: TRBJ2-1; CDR3aa: ASSLTGYNEQF